This T cell receptor beta chain derives from a study of human T cells and chemical hapten exposure. On the study more broadly: Doses of diphenylcyclopropenone went to the patients' scalps weekly throughout the approximately 22-week study. Per-sample TCR yield variability stemmed mainly from small pooled library volume differences.

V was pared by 3 bases and J by 0 bases, with 2 bases between. In germline, CDR1 is LGHDT, CDR2 YNNKEL (reference sequence). This CDR3 is built from 12 residues. This clonotype was picked up many times. Its specificity is not known. The time point: patch test 3, about 24 weeks after DPC sensitization. Sample treatment: therapeutic diphenylcyclopropenone sensitization with weekly scalp DPC. Study-wide results and caveats: Alopecia was present in the donors, so their immune response may differ from healthy people's.

The study's library attached unique molecular identifiers to single cDNA molecules. TCRdb recomputed calls from the RACE reads with MiXCR, one row per CDR3 protein. The sample contains tens of thousands of distinct CDR3 sequences, 9.5% to 13% of which appear only once. This chain uses TRBV3-1 with TRBJ1-1; no clear D gene. This sequence originates from a woman in her twenties or thirties with alopecia areata. Some clones in this sample may be carry-over from other donors' samples. The sequenced sample was whole blood, obtained in connection with sensitization to the hapten diphenylcyclopropenone (DPC). CDR3 sequence: CASSHVNTEAFF. For the CDR3, the DNA is TGTGCCAGCAGCCATGTGAACACTGAAGCTTTCTTT.